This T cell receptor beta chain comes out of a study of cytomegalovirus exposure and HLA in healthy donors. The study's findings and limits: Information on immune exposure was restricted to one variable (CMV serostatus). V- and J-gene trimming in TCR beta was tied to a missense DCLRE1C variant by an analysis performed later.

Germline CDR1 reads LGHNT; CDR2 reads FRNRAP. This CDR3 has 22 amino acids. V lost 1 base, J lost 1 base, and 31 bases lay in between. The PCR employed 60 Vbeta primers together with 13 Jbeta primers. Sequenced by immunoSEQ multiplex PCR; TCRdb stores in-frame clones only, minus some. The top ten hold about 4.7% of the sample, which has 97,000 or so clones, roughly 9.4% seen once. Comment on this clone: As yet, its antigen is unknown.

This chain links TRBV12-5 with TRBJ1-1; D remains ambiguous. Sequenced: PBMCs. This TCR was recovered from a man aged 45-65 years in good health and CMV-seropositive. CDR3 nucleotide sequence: TGTGCTAGTGGTTTGGCCTCGTACACCTCGGGGTCACGCGCCCCGAAGAACACTGAAGCTTTCTTT. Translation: CASGLASYTSGSRAPKNTEAFF.